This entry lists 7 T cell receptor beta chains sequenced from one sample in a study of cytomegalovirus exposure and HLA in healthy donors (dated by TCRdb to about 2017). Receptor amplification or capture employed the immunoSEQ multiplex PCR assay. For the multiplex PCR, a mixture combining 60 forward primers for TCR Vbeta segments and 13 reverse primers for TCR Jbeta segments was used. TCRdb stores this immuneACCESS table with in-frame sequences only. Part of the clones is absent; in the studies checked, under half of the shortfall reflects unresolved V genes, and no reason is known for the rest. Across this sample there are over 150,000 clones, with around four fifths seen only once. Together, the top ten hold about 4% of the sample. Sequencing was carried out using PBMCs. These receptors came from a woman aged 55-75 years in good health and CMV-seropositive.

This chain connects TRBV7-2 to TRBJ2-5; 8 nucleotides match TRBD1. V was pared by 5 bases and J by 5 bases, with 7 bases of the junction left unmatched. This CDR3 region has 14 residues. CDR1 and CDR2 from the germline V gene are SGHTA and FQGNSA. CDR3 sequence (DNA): TGTGCCAGCAGCCCCGACAGGGGTCGGGAGACCCAGTACTTC. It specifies CASSPDRGRETQYF.

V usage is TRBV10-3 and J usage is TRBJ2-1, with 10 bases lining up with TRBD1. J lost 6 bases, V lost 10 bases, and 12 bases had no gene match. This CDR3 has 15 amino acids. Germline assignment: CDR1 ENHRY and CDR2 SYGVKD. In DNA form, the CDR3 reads TGTGCCACTAACAAGGGACAGGGGATGGTCAATGAGCAGTTCTTC. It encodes CATNKGQGMVNEQFF.

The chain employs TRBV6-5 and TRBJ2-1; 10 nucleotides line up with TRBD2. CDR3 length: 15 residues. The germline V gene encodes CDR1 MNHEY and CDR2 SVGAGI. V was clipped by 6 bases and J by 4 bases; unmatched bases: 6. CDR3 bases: TGTGCCAGCAGCCTCCGGACTAGCGGTTACAATGAGCAGTTCTTC. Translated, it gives CASSLRTSGYNEQFF.

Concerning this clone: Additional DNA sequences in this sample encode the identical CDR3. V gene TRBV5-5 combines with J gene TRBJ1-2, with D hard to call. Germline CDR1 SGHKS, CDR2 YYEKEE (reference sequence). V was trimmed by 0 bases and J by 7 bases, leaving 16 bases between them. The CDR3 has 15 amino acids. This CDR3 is CASSLAEPLGVGYTF. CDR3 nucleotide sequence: TGTGCCAGCAGCTTGGCCGAACCACTCGGAGTTGGCTACACCTTC. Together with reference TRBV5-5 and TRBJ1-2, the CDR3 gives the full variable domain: DAGVTQSPTHLIKTRGQQVTLRCSPISGHKSVSWYQQVLGQGPQFIFQYYEKEERGRGNFPDRFSARQFPNYSSELNVNALLLGDSALYLCASSLAEPLGVGYTFGSGTRLTVV.

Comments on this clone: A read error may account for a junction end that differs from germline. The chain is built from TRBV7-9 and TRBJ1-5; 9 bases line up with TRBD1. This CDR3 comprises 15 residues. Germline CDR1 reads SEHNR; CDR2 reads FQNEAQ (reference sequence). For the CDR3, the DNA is TGTGCCGGCAGCTTAACAGGGGGCGGCAATCAGCCCCAGCATTTT. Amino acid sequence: CAGSLTGGGNQPQHF.

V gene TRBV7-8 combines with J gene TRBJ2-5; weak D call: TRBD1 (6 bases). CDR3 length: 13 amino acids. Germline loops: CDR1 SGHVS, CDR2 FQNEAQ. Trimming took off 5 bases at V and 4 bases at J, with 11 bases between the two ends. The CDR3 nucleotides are TGTGCCAGCAGCCTACAGGGCAGAGAGACCCAGTACTTC. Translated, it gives CASSLQGRETQYF.

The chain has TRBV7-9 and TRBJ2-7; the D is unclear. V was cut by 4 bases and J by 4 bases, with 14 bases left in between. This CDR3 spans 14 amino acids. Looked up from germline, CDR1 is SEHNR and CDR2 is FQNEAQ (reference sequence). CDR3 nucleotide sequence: TGTGCCAGCAGCTCTTCGGCCAAGAGGTACGAGCAGTACTTC. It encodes CASSSSAKRYEQYF.